This T cell receptor beta chain emerged from a study of CD8 T cells in Susac syndrome. Notes on the study in general: The TCR sequencing and HLA analysis in the study involved a relatively small number of individuals, as the study acknowledged.

An amount of RNA that ranged from roughly 0.5 to 1 ug was reverse transcribed with random hexamers. Amplification of the TCR beta CDR3 was carried out by immunoSEQ multiplex PCR, which spanned a total of 54 Vbeta and 13 Jbeta segments. TCRdb re-analysed the immunoSEQ multiplex PCR reads in MiXCR, keeping a single row per CDR3 protein. This sample has some 120,000 distinct CDR3 sequences, with about 95% found just once. Regarding this clonotype: As yet, its antigen is unknown.

Age- and sex-matched healthy donors served as the control group. TEMRA cells were FACS-enriched, with CD8+ and CD4+ T cells isolated negatively. This TCR was sampled from a human donor in good health. Material for sequencing was CD4+ T cells from PBMCs.

This chain's CDR3 is CASNREREAFF. DNA of the CDR3: TGTGCCAGCAATCGCGAGCGTGAAGCTTTCTTT. The chain uses TRBV28 and TRBJ1-1; no clear D. Germline CDR1 is MDHEN and CDR2 is SYDVKM. The V gene lost 7 bases and the J gene lost 7 bases, with 10 bases spanning the gap. The length of the CDR3 is 11 residues.